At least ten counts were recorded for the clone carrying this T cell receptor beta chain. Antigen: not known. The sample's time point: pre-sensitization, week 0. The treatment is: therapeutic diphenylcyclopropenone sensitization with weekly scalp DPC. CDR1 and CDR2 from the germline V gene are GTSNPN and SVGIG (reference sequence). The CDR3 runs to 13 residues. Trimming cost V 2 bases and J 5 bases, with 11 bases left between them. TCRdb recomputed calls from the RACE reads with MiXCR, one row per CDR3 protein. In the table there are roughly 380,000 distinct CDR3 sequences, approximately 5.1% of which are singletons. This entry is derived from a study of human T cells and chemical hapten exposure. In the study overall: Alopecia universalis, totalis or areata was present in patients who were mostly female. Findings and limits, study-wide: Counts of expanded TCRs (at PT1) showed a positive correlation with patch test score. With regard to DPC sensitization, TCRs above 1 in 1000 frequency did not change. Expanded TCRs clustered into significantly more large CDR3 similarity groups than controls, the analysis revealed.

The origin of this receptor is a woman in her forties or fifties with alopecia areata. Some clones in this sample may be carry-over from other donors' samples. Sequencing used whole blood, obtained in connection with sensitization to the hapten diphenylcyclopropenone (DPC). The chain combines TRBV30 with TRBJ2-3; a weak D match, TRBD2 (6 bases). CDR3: CAWSPGVVDTQYF. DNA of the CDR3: TGTGCCTGGAGTCCGGGGGTCGTAGATACGCAGTATTTT.